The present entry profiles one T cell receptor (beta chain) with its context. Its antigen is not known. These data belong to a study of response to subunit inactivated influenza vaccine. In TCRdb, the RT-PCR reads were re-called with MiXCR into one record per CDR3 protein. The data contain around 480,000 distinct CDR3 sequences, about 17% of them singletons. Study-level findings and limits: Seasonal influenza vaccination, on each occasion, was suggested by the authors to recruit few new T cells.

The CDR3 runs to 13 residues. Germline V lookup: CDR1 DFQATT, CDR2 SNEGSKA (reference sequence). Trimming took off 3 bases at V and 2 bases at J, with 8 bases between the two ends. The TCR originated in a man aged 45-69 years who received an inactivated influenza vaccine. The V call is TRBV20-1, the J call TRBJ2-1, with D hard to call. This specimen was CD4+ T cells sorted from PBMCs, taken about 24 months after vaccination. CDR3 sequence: CSASPTAYNEQFF. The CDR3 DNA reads TGCAGTGCTAGCCCCACCGCCTACAATGAGCAGTTCTTC.